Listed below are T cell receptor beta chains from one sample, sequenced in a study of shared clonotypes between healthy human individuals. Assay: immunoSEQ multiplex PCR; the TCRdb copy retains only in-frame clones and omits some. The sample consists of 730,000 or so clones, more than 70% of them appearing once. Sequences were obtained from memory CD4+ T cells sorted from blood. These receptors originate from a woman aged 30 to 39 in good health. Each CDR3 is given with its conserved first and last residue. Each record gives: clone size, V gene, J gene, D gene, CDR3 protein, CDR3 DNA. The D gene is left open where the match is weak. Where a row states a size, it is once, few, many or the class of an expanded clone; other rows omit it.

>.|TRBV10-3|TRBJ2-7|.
CASPFWDEQYF
TGTGCCTCGCCCTTTTGGGACGAGCAGTACTTC
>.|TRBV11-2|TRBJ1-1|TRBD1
CASSRDRGVNTEAFF
TGTGCCAGCAGCAGGGACAGGGGAGTGAACACTGAAGCTTTCTTT
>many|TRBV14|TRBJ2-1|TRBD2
CASRPNWAGERMEQFF
TGTGCCAGCCGTCCCAATTGGGCGGGAGAAAGGATGGAGCAGTTCTTC
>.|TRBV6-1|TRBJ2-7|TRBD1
CASSASGTAYEQYF
TGTGCCAGCAGTGCGTCCGGGACAGCCTACGAGCAGTACTTC
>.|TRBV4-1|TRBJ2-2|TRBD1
CASSQPGTGVTGELFF
TGCGCCAGCAGCCAACCCGGGACAGGGGTCACCGGGGAGCTGTTTTTT
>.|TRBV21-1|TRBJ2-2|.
CASTKAPDVWLLFF
TGTGCCAGCACCAAAGCCCCAGACGTATGGTTACTGTTTTTT
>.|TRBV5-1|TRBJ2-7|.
CASYPGGIDSYEQYF
TGCGCCAGCTACCCGGGCGGGATAGACTCCTACGAGCAGTACTTC
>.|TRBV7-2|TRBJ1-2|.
CASSLHTGTRGGYTF
TGTGCCAGCAGCCTCCACACAGGGACAAGAGGTGGCTACACCTTC
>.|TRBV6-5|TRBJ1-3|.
CASRKGLHGNTIYF
TGTGCCAGCAGAAAGGGACTGCATGGAAACACCATATATTTT
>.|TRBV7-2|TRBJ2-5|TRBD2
CASSPLLAGVETQYF
TGTGCCAGCAGCCCCTTACTAGCGGGAGTAGAGACCCAGTACTTC
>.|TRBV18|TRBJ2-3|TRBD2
CASSPRPPTSGRVTDTQYF
TGTGCCAGCTCACCACGTCCACCAACTAGCGGGAGGGTCACAGATACGCAGTATTTT
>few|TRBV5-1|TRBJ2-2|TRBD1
CASSLRQGASAGELFF
TGCGCCAGCAGCCTAAGACAGGGGGCTTCAGCCGGGGAGCTGTTTTTT
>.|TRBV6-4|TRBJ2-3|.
CASSVGGLSTDTQYF
TGTGCCAGCAGTGTCGGGGGACTTTCCACAGATACGCAGTATTTT
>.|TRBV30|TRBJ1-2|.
CAWSVPRPNYGYTF
TGTGCCTGGAGTGTCCCCAGACCTAACTATGGCTACACCTTC
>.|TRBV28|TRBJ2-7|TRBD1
CASSGGTGSYEQYF
TGTGCCAGCAGCGGCGGGACAGGGAGTTACGAGCAGTACTTC
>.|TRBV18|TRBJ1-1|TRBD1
CASSQQGQENTEAFF
TGTGCCAGCTCACAACAGGGACAGGAGAACACTGAAGCTTTCTTT
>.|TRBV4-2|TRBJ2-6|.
CASSQDRAGTTSGANVLTF
TGTGCCAGCAGCCAAGACAGGGCAGGAACCACCTCTGGGGCCAACGTCCTGACTTTC
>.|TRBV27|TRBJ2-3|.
CASSPDTDTQYF
TGTGCCAGCAGCCCAGACACAGATACGCAGTATTTT
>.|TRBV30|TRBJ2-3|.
CAWTRGSTDTQYF
TGTGCCTGGACTCGCGGGAGCACAGATACGCAGTATTTT
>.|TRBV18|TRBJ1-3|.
CASSPQDGSSGNTIYF
TGTGCCAGCTCACCACAGGACGGGAGCTCTGGAAACACCATATATTTT
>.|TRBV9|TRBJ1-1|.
CASSVAWGSTEAFF
TGTGCCAGCAGCGTAGCCTGGGGTTCCACTGAAGCTTTCTTT
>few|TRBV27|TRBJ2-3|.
CASSSRGGWTDTQYF
TGTGCCAGCAGTTCCAGGGGCGGGTGGACAGATACGCAGTATTTT
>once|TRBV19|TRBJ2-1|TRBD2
CASSATSLAGGNEQFF
TGTGCCAGTAGTGCGACATCTTTAGCGGGAGGCAATGAGCAGTTCTTC
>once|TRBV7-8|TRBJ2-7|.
CASSLGRLTSYEQYF
TGTGCCAGCAGTTTAGGGAGGTTAACGTCCTACGAGCAGTACTTC
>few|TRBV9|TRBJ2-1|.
CASSVQGGNEQFF
TGTGCCAGCAGCGTACAGGGGGGCAATGAGCAGTTCTTC
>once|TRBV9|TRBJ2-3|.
CASSVGGRGTVDTQYF
TGTGCCAGCAGCGTAGGGGGACGGGGGACTGTGGATACGCAGTATTTT
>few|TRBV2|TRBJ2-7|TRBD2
CASSEETSGRTGEYF
TGTGCCAGCAGTGAGGAGACTAGCGGGAGGACCGGCGAGTACTTC
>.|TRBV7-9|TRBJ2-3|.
CASSLGNGPDTDTQYF
TGTGCCAGCAGCTTAGGCAACGGACCTGACACAGATACGCAGTATTTT
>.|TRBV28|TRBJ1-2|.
CASSSLPGYGYTF
TGTGCCAGCAGTTCCCTCCCCGGCTATGGCTACACCTTC
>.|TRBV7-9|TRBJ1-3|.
CASSLGRSSGNTIYF
TGTGCCAGCAGCCTGGGGAGGAGCTCTGGAAACACCATATATTTT
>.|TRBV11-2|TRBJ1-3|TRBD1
CASSGQGSPGNTIYF
TGTGCCAGCAGCGGACAGGGAAGCCCTGGAAACACCATATATTTT
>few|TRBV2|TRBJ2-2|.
CASTPSRPFTGELFF
TGTGCCAGCACACCCAGTAGGCCCTTCACCGGGGAGCTGTTTTTT
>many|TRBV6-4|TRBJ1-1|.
CASSDSQRGRYTEAFF
TGTGCCAGCAGTGACAGTCAACGGGGAAGGTACACTGAAGCTTTCTTT
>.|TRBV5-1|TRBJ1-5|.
CASSLVGGSQPQHF
TGCGCCAGCAGCTTGGTCGGGGGAAGTCAGCCCCAGCATTTT
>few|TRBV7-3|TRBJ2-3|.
CASSLQAISTDTQYF
TGTGCCAGCAGCTTACAGGCTATAAGCACAGATACGCAGTATTTT
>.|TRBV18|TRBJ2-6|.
CASSPPGVGANVLTF
TGTGCCAGCTCACCACCAGGGGTTGGGGCCAACGTCCTGACTTTC
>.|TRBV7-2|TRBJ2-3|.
CASSLNGGSVPDTQYF
TGTGCCAGCAGCCTAAATGGCGGGTCAGTCCCAGATACGCAGTATTTT
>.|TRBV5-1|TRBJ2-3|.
CASSSQGAFSTDTQYF
TGCGCCAGCAGCTCCCAAGGAGCGTTTAGCACAGATACGCAGTATTTT
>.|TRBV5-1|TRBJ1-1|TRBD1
CASSLVTGAEGTEAFF
TGCGCCAGCAGCTTGGTTACAGGGGCCGAAGGGACTGAAGCTTTCTTT
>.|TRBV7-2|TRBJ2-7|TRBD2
CASSLVLAGDEQYF
TGTGCCAGCAGCTTAGTACTAGCGGGAGACGAGCAGTACTTC
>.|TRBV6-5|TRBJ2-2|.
CASSEPLTGELFF
TGTGCCAGCAGCGAACCCTTGACGGGGGAGCTGTTTTTT